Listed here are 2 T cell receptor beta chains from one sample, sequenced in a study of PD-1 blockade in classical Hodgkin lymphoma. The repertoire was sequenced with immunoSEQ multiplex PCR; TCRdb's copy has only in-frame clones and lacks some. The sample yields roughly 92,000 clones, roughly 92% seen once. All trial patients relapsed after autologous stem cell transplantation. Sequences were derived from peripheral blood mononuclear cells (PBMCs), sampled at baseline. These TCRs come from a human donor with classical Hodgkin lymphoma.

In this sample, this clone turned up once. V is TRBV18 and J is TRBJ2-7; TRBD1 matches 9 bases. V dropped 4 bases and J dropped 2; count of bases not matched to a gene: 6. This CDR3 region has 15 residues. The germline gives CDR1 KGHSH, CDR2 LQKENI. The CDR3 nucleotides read TGTGCCAGCTCACAAACAGGGGGCTTCGCCTACGAGCAGTACTTC. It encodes CASSQTGGFAYEQYF.

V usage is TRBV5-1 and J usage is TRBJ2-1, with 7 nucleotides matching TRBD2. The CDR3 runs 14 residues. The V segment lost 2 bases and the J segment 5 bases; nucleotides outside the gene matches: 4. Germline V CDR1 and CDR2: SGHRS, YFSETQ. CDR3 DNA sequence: TGCGCCAGCAGCTTCCCCCGGGAGGACAATGAGCAGTTCTTC. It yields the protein CASSFPREDNEQFF.